Below, 8 T cell receptor beta chains from the same sample are listed, as sequenced in a study of blood T cell repertoires in COVID-19. Generated by immunoSEQ multiplex PCR, the TCRdb table keeps only in-frame clones and is missing some. The sample carries roughly 100,000 clones, around 88% recorded once. The sequencing sample was made of peripheral blood. Receptors originate from a woman in her 70s with acute or convalescent COVID-19.

The chain employs TRBV29-1 and TRBJ2-7, with TRBD2 matching 14 bases. V was pared by 4 bases and J by 4 bases, with 15 bases of the junction left unmatched. CDR1 is SQVTM and CDR2 is ANQGSEA in the germline V gene. CDR3 length equals 18 residues. CDR3 amino acids: CSVGPGLAGASKRYEQYF. Written as DNA, the CDR3 is TGCAGCGTTGGCCCGGGACTAGCGGGAGCTTCCAAGAGGTACGAGCAGTACTTC.

The chain links TRBV7-9 to TRBJ2-3, with TRBD2 matching over 12 bases. Germline values: CDR1 SEHNR, CDR2 FQNEAQ (reference sequence). V lost 2 bases and J lost 1; bases outside the gene matches: 7. The CDR3 has 18 residues. The chain's CDR3 is CASSLLAGGPFGTDTQYF. The CDR3 DNA is TGTGCCAGCAGCTTACTAGCGGGAGGGCCATTTGGCACAGATACGCAGTATTTT.

The V and J genes are TRBV11-2 and TRBJ1-2; no firm D call. V lost 3 bases to trimming and J lost 2 bases, with 13 bases between them. Germline V lookup: CDR1 SGHAT, CDR2 FQNNGV. The CDR3 contains 15 residues. CDR3: CASSFTSGLNYGYTF. The CDR3 DNA sequence: TGTGCCAGCAGCTTTACAAGTGGGCTGAACTATGGCTACACCTTC.

The chain is built from TRBV28 and TRBJ2-7, with 12 bases fitting TRBD2. CDR3 length equals 18 residues. CDR1 is MDHEN and CDR2 is SYDVKM in the germline V gene. Trimming removed 2 bases from V and 7 bases from J; junction bases left unmatched: 15. CDR3 region: CASSLHLAGGPWAREQYF. The CDR3 DNA sequence: TGTGCCAGCAGTTTACACCTAGCGGGAGGGCCTTGGGCCCGGGAGCAGTACTTC. The full variable domain, its missing parts supplied by reference TRBV28 and TRBJ2-7, is DVKVTQSSRYLVKRTGEKVFLECVQDMDHENMFWYRQDPGLGLRLIYFSYDVKMKEKGDIPEGYSVSREKKERFSLILESASTNQTSMYLCASSLHLAGGPWAREQYFGPGTRLTVT.

This rearrangement joins TRBV4-1 to TRBJ1-3; D is unresolved. The CDR3 is 12 amino acids. CDR1 and CDR2 from the germline V gene are MGHRA and YSYEKL. The ends were cut back, 0 bases at V and 10 bases at J, with 7 bases in the middle. The CDR3 sequence is CASSQEELTIYF. The CDR3 coding sequence is TGCGCCAGCAGCCAAGAAGAGTTGACCATATATTTT.

The gene calls are TRBV28 and TRBJ2-7; D remains unclear. In germline, CDR1 is MDHEN, CDR2 SYDVKM. This CDR3 has 11 residues. Trimming removed 3 bases from V and 4 bases from J, with 4 bases in between. The CDR3 region has the DNA TGTGCCAGCAGTTTTCTATACGAGCAGTACTTC. It is translated as CASSFLYEQYF.

This clone has just a few counts. The chain couples TRBV7-8 to TRBJ1-4; perhaps TRBD1 as D (6 bases). Per germline, CDR1 SGHVS and CDR2 FQNEAQ. Trimming removed 3 bases from V and 7 bases from J, with 21 bases in between. This CDR3 has 17 amino acids. In DNA form, the CDR3 reads TGTGCCAGCAGCTTCCGCCATGGAAGGACAGCCTCTGAAAAACTGTTTTTT. This encodes CASSFRHGRTASEKLFF.

The CDR3 region has the DNA TGTGCCAGCAGTTTACAGGGGGTCTATGGCTACACCTTC. Encoded protein: CASSLQGVYGYTF. The chain links TRBV12-3 or TRBV12-4 to TRBJ1-2, with 7 bases aligning to TRBD1. Losses at the gene ends were 2 bases for V and 4 bases for J; bases not matched to a gene: 1. CDR3 length: 13 residues.